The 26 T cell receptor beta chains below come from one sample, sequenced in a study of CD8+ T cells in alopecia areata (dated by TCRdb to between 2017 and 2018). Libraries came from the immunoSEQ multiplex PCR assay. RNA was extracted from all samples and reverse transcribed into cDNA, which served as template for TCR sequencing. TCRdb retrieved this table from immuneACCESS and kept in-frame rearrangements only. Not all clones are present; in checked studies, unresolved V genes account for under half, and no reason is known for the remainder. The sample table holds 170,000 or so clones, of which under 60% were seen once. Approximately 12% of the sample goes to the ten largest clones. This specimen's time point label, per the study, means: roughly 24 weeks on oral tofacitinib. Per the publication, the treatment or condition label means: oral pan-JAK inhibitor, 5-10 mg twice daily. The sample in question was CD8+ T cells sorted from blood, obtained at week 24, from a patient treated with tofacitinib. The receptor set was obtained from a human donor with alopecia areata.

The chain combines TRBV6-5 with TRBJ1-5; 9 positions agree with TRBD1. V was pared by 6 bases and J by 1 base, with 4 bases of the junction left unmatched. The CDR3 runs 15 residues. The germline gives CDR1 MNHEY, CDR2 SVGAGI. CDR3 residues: CASSPTGGSNQPQHF. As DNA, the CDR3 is TGTGCCAGCAGCCCGACAGGGGGAAGCAATCAGCCCCAGCATTTT.

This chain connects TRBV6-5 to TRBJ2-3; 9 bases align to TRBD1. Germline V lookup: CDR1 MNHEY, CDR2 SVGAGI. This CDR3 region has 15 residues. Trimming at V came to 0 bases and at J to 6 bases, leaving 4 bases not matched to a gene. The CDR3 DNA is TGTGCCAGCAGTTACTCGGGACAGGGTAGCGATACGCAGTATTTT. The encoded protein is CASSYSGQGSDTQYF.

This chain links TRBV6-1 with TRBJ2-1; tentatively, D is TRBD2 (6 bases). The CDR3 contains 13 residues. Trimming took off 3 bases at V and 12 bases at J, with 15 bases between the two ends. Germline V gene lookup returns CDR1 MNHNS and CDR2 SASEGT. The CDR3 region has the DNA TGTGCCAGCAGTGAGGGTAAACGGGGAGGGCAGTTCTTC. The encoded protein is CASSEGKRGGQFF.

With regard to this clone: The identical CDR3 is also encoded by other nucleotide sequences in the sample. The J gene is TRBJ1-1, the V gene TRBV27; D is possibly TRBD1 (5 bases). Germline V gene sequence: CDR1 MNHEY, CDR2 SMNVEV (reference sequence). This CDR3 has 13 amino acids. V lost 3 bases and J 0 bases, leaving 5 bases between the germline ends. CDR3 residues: CASSLTVNTEAFF. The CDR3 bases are TGTGCCAGCAGTTTGACAGTGAACACTGAAGCTTTCTTT.

The CDR3 bases are TGCGCCAGCAGCCAAGTTCGTGAGGCGGGCTACACCTTC. Amino acids: CASSQVREAGYTF. V and J are TRBV4-1 and TRBJ1-2, with D unclear. V dropped 1 base and J dropped 8 bases, with 11 bases sitting between them. Germline CDR1 reads MGHRA; CDR2 reads YSYEKL. The CDR3 totals 13 residues.

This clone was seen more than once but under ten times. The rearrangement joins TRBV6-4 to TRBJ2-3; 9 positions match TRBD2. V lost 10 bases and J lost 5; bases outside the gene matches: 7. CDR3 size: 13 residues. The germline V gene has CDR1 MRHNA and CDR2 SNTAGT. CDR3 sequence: CATGASGEDTQYF. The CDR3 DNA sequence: TGTGCCACGGGGGCTAGCGGGGAAGATACGCAGTATTTT.

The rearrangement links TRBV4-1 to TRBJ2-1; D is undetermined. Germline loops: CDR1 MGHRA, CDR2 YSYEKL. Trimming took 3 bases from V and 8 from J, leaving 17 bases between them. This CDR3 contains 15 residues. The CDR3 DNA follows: TGCGCCAGCAGCCATATAGCTTCGGGCCGAGATGAGCAGTTCTTC. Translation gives CASSHIASGRDEQFF.

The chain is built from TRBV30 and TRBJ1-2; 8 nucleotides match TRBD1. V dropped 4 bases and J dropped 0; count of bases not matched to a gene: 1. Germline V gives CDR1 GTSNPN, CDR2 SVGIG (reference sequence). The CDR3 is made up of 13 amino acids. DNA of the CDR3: TGTGCCTGGATGACAGGGGCTAACTATGGCTACACCTTC. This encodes CAWMTGANYGYTF.

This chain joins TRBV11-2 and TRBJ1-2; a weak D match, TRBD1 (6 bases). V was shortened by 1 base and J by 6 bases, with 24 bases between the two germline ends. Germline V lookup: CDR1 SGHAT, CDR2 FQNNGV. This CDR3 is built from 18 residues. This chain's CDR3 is CASSLGQAYALSIDGYTF. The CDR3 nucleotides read TGTGCCAGCAGCTTAGGACAGGCCTATGCCCTATCCATCGATGGCTACACCTTC.

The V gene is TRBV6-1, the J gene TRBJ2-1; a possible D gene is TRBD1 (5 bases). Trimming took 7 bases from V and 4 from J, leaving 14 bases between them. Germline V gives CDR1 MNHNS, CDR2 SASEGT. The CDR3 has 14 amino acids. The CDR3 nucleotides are TGTGCCAGCACGACGACAGAAGATTACAATGAGCAGTTCTTC. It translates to CASTTTEDYNEQFF.

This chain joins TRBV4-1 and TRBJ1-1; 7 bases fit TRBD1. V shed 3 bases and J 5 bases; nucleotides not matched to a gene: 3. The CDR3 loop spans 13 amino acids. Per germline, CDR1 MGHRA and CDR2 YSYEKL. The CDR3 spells CASSQPGGTEAFF. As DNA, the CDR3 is TGCGCCAGCAGCCAGCCAGGGGGGACTGAAGCTTTCTTT.

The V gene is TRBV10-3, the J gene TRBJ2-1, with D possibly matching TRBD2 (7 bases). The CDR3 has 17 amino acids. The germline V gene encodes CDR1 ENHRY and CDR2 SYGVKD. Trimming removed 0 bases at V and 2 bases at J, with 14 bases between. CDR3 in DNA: TGTGCCATCAGTGAGTCGGGGCGGGGGCCCCCCTACAATGAGCAGTTCTTC. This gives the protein CAISESGRGPPYNEQFF.

CDR3 nucleotides: TGCAGCGTTGATGGACAGGGGGTAAACTATGGCTACACCTTC. Its protein is CSVDGQGVNYGYTF. V usage is TRBV29-1 and J usage is TRBJ1-2, with 10 bases lining up with TRBD1. The CDR3 runs 14 residues. The V gene end was trimmed by 3 bases and the J gene end by 2 bases; junction bases not matched to a gene: 3. Germline CDR1 and CDR2: SQVTM and ANQGSEA.

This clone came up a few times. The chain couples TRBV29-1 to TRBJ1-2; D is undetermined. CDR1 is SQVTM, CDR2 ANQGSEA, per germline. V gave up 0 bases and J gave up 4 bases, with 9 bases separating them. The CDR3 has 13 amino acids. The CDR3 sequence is CSVEDGEVYGYTF. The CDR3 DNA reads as TGCAGCGTTGAAGATGGTGAAGTCTATGGCTACACCTTC.

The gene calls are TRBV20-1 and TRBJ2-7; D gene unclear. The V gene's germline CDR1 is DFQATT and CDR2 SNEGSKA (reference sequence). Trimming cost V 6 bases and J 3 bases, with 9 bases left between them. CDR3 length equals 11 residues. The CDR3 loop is CSARTGYEQYF. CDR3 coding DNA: TGCAGTGCCCGGACGGGCTACGAGCAGTACTTC.

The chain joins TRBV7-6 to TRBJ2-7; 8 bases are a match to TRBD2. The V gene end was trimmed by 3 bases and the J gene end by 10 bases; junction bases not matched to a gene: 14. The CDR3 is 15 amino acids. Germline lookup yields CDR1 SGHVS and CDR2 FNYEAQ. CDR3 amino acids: CASSFGVGLEDEQYF. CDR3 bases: TGTGCCAGCAGCTTTGGGGTGGGACTAGAAGATGAACAGTACTTC.

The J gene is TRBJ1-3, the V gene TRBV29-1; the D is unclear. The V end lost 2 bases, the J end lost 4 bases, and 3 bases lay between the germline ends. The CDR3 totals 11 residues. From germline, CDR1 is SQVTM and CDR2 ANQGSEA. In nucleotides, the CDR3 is TGCAGCGTTGAACAGGGAAACACCATATATTTT. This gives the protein CSVEQGNTIYF.

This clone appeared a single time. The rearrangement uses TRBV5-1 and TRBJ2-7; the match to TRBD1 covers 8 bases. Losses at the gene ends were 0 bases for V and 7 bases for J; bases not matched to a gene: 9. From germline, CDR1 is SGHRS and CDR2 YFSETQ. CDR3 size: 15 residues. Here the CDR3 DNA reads TGCGCCAGCAGCTTGGCGGGACAGGCCGCATGGGAGCAGTACTTC. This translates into CASSLAGQAAWEQYF.

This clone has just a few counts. The CDR3 is CAWSPGAGKAKNIQYF. CDR3 bases: TGTGCCTGGAGCCCCGGGGCAGGGAAAGCCAAAAACATTCAGTACTTC. This chain uses TRBV30 with TRBJ2-4; either TRBD1 or TRBD2 may fit D (5 bases each). Germline CDR1 is GTSNPN and CDR2 is SVGIG (reference sequence). The V gene lost 3 bases and the J gene lost 0 bases, with 15 bases spanning the gap. This CDR3 comprises 16 residues.

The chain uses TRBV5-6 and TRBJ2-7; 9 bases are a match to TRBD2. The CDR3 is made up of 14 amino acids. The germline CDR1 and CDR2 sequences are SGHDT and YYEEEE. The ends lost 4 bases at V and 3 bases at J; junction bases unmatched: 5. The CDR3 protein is CASSGAGGDYEQYF. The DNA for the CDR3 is TGTGCCAGCAGCGGAGCGGGGGGAGACTACGAGCAGTACTTC.

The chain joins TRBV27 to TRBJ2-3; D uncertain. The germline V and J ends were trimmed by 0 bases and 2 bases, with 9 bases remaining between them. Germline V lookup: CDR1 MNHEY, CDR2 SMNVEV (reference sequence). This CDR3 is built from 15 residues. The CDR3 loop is CASSLSIIPTDTQYF. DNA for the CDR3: TGTGCCAGCAGTTTATCGATAATTCCCACAGATACGCAGTATTTT.

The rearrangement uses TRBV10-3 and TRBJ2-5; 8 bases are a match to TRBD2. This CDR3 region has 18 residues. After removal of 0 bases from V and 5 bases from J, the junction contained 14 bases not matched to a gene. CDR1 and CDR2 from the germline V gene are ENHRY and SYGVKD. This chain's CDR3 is CAISESPASGGGQETQYF. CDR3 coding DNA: TGTGCCATCAGTGAGTCCCCCGCGAGCGGGGGAGGACAGGAGACCCAGTACTTC.

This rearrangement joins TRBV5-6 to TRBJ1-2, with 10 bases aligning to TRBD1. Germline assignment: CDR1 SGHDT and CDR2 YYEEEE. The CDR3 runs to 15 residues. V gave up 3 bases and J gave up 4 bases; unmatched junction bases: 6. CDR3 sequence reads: CASSSGQGHPYGYTF. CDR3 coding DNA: TGTGCCAGCAGCTCGGGACAGGGGCACCCCTATGGCTACACCTTC.

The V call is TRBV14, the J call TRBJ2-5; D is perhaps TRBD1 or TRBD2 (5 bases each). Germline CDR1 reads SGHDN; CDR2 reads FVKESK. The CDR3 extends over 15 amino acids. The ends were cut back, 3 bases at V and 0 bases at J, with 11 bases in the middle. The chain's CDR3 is CASSQLWGNQETQYF. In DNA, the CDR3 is TGTGCCAGCAGCCAGCTCTGGGGGAACCAAGAGACCCAGTACTTC. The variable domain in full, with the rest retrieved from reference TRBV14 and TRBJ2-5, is EAGVTQFPSHSVIEKGQTVTLRCDPISGHDNLYWYRRVMGKEIKFLLHFVKESKQDESGMPNNRFLAERTGGTYSTLKVQPAELEDSGVYFCASSQLWGNQETQYFGPGTRLLVL.

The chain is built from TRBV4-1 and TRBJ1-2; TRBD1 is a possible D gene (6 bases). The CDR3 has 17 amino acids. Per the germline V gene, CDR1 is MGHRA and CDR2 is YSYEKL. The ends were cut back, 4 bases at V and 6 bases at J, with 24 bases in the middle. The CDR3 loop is CASSPLPGGPKEDGYTF. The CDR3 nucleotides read TGCGCCAGCAGCCCTCTCCCCGGGGGGCCAAAAGAAGATGGCTACACCTTC.

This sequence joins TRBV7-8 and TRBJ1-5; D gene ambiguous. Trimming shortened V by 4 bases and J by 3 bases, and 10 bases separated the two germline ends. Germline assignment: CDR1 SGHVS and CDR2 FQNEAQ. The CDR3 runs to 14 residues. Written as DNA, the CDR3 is TGTGCCAGCAGCTCCTCCGGAGTCAATCAGCCCCAGCATTTT. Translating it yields CASSSSGVNQPQHF.